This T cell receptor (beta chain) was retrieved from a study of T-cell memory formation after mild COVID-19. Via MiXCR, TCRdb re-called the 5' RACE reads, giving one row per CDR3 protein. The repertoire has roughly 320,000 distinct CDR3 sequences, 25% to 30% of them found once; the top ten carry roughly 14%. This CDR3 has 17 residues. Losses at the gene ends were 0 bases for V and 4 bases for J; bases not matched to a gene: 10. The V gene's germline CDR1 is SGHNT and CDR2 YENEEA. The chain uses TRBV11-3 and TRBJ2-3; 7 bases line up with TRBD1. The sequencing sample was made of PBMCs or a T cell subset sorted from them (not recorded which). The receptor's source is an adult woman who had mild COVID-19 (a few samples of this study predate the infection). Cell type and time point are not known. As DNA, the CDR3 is TGTGCCAGCAGCTTAGATCTAACGGGACAGTATCCAGATACGCAGTATTTT. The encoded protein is CASSLDLTGQYPDTQYF.